This is a list of T cell receptor beta chains from one sample in a study of monozygotic twins with inflammatory bowel disease. For each CDR3 protein, TCRdb gives one entry from its re-call of the 5' RACE reads, without DNA. Its table lists some 400,000 distinct CDR3 sequences. Sequencing was done on a sample of blood. These receptors were collected from a human donor with ulcerative colitis or Crohn's disease, or a healthy co-twin of an affected twin (not recorded which). The CDR3 runs from the conserved cysteine through the conserved F or W.

V gene	CDR3 length	J gene	CDR3 protein
TRBV12-3/TRBV12-4	11	TRBJ2-1	CASSPGGEQFF
TRBV7-9	17	TRBJ1-5	CASSGGVGTGVNQPQHF
TRBV28	18	TRBJ2-2	CASSKLAGGLVATGELFF
TRBV7-2	16	TRBJ2-3	CASSPGAGGITDTQYF
TRBV5-1	16	TRBJ2-7	CASSLSRWANSYEQYF
TRBV29-1	13	TRBJ1-5	CSVEVYRGGPQHF
TRBV29-1	12	TRBJ1-1	CSGSGANTEAFF
TRBV13	16	TRBJ1-1	CASSLRDRAMNTEAFF
TRBV20-1	14	TRBJ2-7	CSARPRGTSGRMTF
TRBV20-1	14	TRBJ2-1	CSAGRTGVMNEQFF
TRBV7-2	16	TRBJ2-3	CASSSRLAGGADTQYF
TRBV18	13	TRBJ1-1	CASAGGAGTEAFF
TRBV19	16	TRBJ2-4	CASSTRDSDSKNIQYF
TRBV5-1	16	TRBJ2-5	CASSLGHAGPQETQYF
TRBV12-3/TRBV12-4	14	TRBJ1-1	CASSLLGRASEAFF
TRBV6-5	13	TRBJ1-5	CASRDGWDQPQHF
TRBV20-1	15	TRBJ1-1	CSARALGPGATEAFF
TRBV6-5	13	TRBJ1-1	CASSYSGGTEAFF
TRBV5-8	16	TRBJ2-1	CATLKSGTVSGNEQFF
TRBV18	16	TRBJ2-1	CASSPLIAGTYNEQFF
TRBV5-1	15	TRBJ1-4	CASSSQGAGNEKLFF
TRBV18	16	TRBJ1-1	CASSPQTPGVNTEAFF
TRBV5-1	15	TRBJ2-6	CASSSRSGGANVLTF
TRBV7-6	14	TRBJ2-1	CASSETSGGYEQFF
TRBV5-1	15	TRBJ2-4	CASSLTGGAKNIQYF
TRBV6-1	14	TRBJ2-7	CASSETGGSYEQYF
TRBV7-9	13	TRBJ1-5	CASSRKGAQPQHF
TRBV12-3/TRBV12-4	15	TRBJ2-2	CASSPTSGTTGELFF
TRBV12-3/TRBV12-4	17	TRBJ1-5	CASSYPGTGGHNQPQHF
TRBV6-2/TRBV6-3	19	TRBJ2-1	CASSYSGILAGGTYNEQFF
TRBV6-1	15	TRBJ1-2	CASSTSTGGKNGYTF
TRBV6-1	15	TRBJ2-2	CASSKNPLNTGELFF
TRBV7-9	15	TRBJ2-1	CASSAGLAGYNEQFF
TRBV28	15	TRBJ2-7	CASHSAGQGKREQYF
TRBV7-2	14	TRBJ2-4	CASSSGTDLNIQYF
TRBV25-1	14	TRBJ1-5	CASSHTGGNQPQHF
TRBV5-4	13	TRBJ1-1	CASSFGTNTEAFF
TRBV4-2	13	TRBJ2-5	CASSQEEQETQYF
TRBV12-3/TRBV12-4	15	TRBJ1-5	CASSPDRLGNQPQHF
TRBV18	12	TRBJ2-7	CASSQQGNEQYF
TRBV28	15	TRBJ2-1	CARSSGQRSYNEQFF
TRBV5-1	14	TRBJ2-7	CASSLVDGRYEQYF
TRBV4-2	16	TRBJ2-7	CASSQVHRGQGNEQYF
TRBV20-1	12	TRBJ1-1	CSARTMGEEAFF
TRBV5-1	11	TRBJ2-1	CASSLEYEQFF
TRBV20-1	14	TRBJ2-1	CSASSVILRNEQFF
TRBV5-1	13	TRBJ2-3	CASSFGLSDTQYF
TRBV10-3	14	TRBJ2-5	CATSGTGGVETQYF
TRBV20-1	15	TRBJ2-1	CSAAPRDRGPGEQFF
TRBV7-2	12	TRBJ2-1	CASSFTVGEQFF
TRBV19	14	TRBJ2-2	CASSPQRGTGELFF
TRBV11-2	16	TRBJ2-3	CASSLGRDRGLDTQYF